This is a list of T cell receptor beta chains from one sample in a study of T-cell reconstitution after alpha-beta-depleted transplantation in children. Using its own MiXCR run on the PCR reads, TCRdb lists one record per CDR3 protein. Of about 590,000 distinct CDR3 sequences in the sample, 13% are singletons; the top ten hold around 2%. The specimen comprised PBMCs, mostly from graft donor cells, sampled 360 days after TCRalphabeta/CD19-depleted stem cell transplant. The receptors were sampled from a male patient between 10 and 17 years old who had a stem cell transplant for acute myeloid leukemia, so the T cells may come from the graft donor. Each CDR3 is given with its conserved first and last residue. Fields, in order: CDR3 length, V gene, J gene, clone size, D gene, CDR3 protein, CDR3 DNA. The D gene is left open where the match is weak. Clone size is not always given. Where it is, it says once, few, many or a class for expanded clones.

length: 13
V: TRBV28
J: TRBJ2-7
size: NA
D: NA
CDR3: CASRKGSSYEQYF
DNA: TGTGCCAGCAGGAAGGGATCATCCTACGAGCAGTACTTC

length: 13
V: TRBV6-2/TRBV6-3
J: TRBJ1-2
size: few
D: NA
CDR3: CASSMTAHYGYTF
DNA: TGTGCCAGCAGTATGACAGCCCACTATGGCTACACCTTC

length: 14
V: TRBV20-1
J: TRBJ2-7
size: few
D: TRBD2
CDR3: CSARWREVPPEQYF
DNA: TGCAGTGCTAGATGGCGGGAGGTCCCCCCGGAGCAGTACTTC

length: 14
V: TRBV20-1
J: TRBJ1-2
size: NA
D: NA
CDR3: CSATELTGNYGYTF
DNA: TGCAGTGCTACCGAATTAACAGGGAACTATGGCTACACCTTC

length: 16
V: TRBV20-1
J: TRBJ2-5
size: NA
D: NA
CDR3: CSARGRRLSAKETQYF
DNA: TGCAGTGCTAGAGGACGCCGATTATCGGCCAAAGAGACCCAGTACTTC

length: 19
V: TRBV6-5
J: TRBJ2-1
size: NA
D: TRBD2
CDR3: CASSYLGTSGRSSYNEQFF
DNA: TGTGCCAGCAGTTACTTAGGGACTAGCGGAAGGAGCTCCTACAATGAGCAGTTCTTC

length: 16
V: TRBV29-1
J: TRBJ2-1
size: NA
D: TRBD1
CDR3: CSVFPGQGASYNEQFF
DNA: TGCAGCGTGTTCCCGGGACAGGGGGCTTCCTACAATGAGCAGTTCTTC

length: 12
V: TRBV20-1
J: TRBJ1-1
size: NA
D: NA
CDR3: CSASWVNTEAFF
DNA: TGCAGTGCTAGCTGGGTGAACACTGAAGCTTTCTTT

length: 17
V: TRBV6-4
J: TRBJ2-1
size: few
D: NA
CDR3: CASSDSSYDGSWNEQFF
DNA: TGTGCCAGCAGTGACTCGTCCTATGACGGGAGTTGGAATGAGCAGTTCTTC

length: 16
V: TRBV27
J: TRBJ2-5
size: many
D: TRBD2
CDR3: CASSLFPSGSVETQYF
DNA: TGTGCCAGCAGTTTATTCCCTAGCGGGAGTGTCGAGACCCAGTACTTC

length: 16
V: TRBV6-2/TRBV6-3
J: TRBJ2-7
size: NA
D: TRBD1
CDR3: CASSFDRAPLNLEQYF
DNA: TGTGCCAGCAGCTTCGACAGGGCCCCACTTAATCTCGAGCAGTACTTC

length: 14
V: TRBV6-2/TRBV6-3
J: TRBJ1-5
size: few
D: TRBD1
CDR3: CASSFQGARQPQHF
DNA: TGTGCCAGCAGCTTTCAGGGGGCACGTCAGCCCCAGCATTTT

length: 12
V: TRBV10-3
J: TRBJ2-2
size: few
D: NA
CDR3: CAINPDSGELFF
DNA: TGTGCCATCAATCCGGACTCCGGGGAGCTGTTTTTT

length: 14
V: TRBV5-1
J: TRBJ2-7
size: many
D: NA
CDR3: CASSPGTLSYEQYF
DNA: TGCGCCAGCAGCCCTGGGACCCTTTCCTACGAGCAGTACTTC

length: 12
V: TRBV2
J: TRBJ2-5
size: NA
D: NA
CDR3: CASSEFVETQYF
DNA: TGTGCCAGCAGTGAGTTCGTAGAGACCCAGTACTTC

length: 15
V: TRBV28
J: TRBJ1-1
size: NA
D: NA
CDR3: CASSLIRGSNTEAFF
DNA: TGTGCCAGCAGTTTGATCAGGGGTTCGAACACTGAAGCTTTCTTT

length: 14
V: TRBV12-3/TRBV12-4
J: TRBJ2-7
size: few
D: TRBD1
CDR3: CASSLPGQGLEQYF
DNA: TGTGCCAGCAGTTTACCGGGACAGGGACTCGAGCAGTACTTC

length: 15
V: TRBV7-9
J: TRBJ2-7
size: many
D: NA
CDR3: CASSKGVWRSYEQYF
DNA: TGTGCCAGCAGCAAGGGGGTTTGGCGATCCTACGAGCAGTACTTC

length: 15
V: TRBV7-2
J: TRBJ2-5
size: NA
D: TRBD1
CDR3: CASSFYRGWRETQYF
DNA: TGTGCCAGCAGCTTCTACAGGGGGTGGAGGGAGACCCAGTACTTC

length: 14
V: TRBV5-1
J: TRBJ2-1
size: NA
D: TRBD2
CDR3: CASSGTTPELEQFF
DNA: TGCGCCAGCAGCGGGACTACCCCCGAATTAGAGCAGTTCTTC

length: 12
V: TRBV20-1
J: TRBJ2-6
size: many
D: NA
CDR3: CSASPQANVLTF
DNA: TGCAGTGCTAGCCCCCAAGCCAACGTCCTGACTTTC

length: 17
V: TRBV2
J: TRBJ2-3
size: NA
D: TRBD2
CDR3: CASSGGRAGGPTDTQYF
DNA: TGTGCCAGCAGCGGGGGCCGGGCGGGGGGACCCACAGATACGCAGTATTTT

length: 11
V: TRBV20-1
J: TRBJ2-4
size: NA
D: NA
CDR3: CSARVPFEEYF
DNA: TGCAGTGCTAGAGTTCCCTTTGAGGAGTACTTC

length: 13
V: TRBV30
J: TRBJ2-3
size: NA
D: NA
CDR3: CAWSETSTDTQYF
DNA: TGTGCCTGGAGTGAAACTAGCACAGATACGCAGTATTTT

length: 11
V: TRBV20-1
J: TRBJ2-5
size: many
D: NA
CDR3: CSAMSQETQYF
DNA: TGCAGTGCTATGAGCCAAGAGACCCAGTACTTC

length: 14
V: TRBV20-1
J: TRBJ1-2
size: few
D: NA
CDR3: CSAGPLAGLGGYTF
DNA: TGCAGTGCTGGGCCCCTCGCGGGTCTGGGGGGCTACACCTTC

length: 15
V: TRBV20-1
J: TRBJ1-1
size: few
D: NA
CDR3: CSAREGAPGKTEAFF
DNA: TGCAGTGCTAGAGAGGGGGCCCCCGGAAAAACTGAAGCTTTCTTT

length: 11
V: TRBV6-5
J: TRBJ1-2
size: NA
D: NA
CDR3: CASSSDYGYTF
DNA: TGTGCCAGCAGTTCGGACTATGGCTACACCTTC

length: 14
V: TRBV30
J: TRBJ2-1
size: few
D: TRBD2
CDR3: CAWSGTSGYNEQFF
DNA: TGTGCCTGGAGTGGGACTAGCGGTTACAATGAGCAGTTCTTC

length: 14
V: TRBV7-6
J: TRBJ2-5
size: NA
D: TRBD1
CDR3: CASSSDRASETQYF
DNA: TGTGCCAGCAGCTCCGACAGGGCTAGTGAGACCCAGTACTTC

length: 15
V: TRBV5-6
J: TRBJ2-7
size: few
D: NA
CDR3: CASSRPGPQLLEQYF
DNA: TGTGCCAGCAGCCGACCGGGCCCCCAGCTTCTCGAGCAGTACTTC

length: 16
V: TRBV28
J: TRBJ2-1
size: NA
D: NA
CDR3: CASSFLGGWVGYEQFF
DNA: TGTGCCAGCAGTTTTTTGGGTGGGTGGGTAGGTTATGAGCAGTTCTTC

length: 13
V: TRBV28
J: TRBJ1-2
size: NA
D: TRBD1
CDR3: CASSPQGVYGYTF
DNA: TGTGCCAGCAGCCCACAGGGGGTCTATGGCTACACCTTC

length: 16
V: TRBV5-1
J: TRBJ2-7
size: many
D: TRBD2
CDR3: CASSSMTSGNAYEQYF
DNA: TGCGCCAGCAGCTCGATGACTAGCGGGAATGCGTACGAGCAGTACTTC

length: 14
V: TRBV4-2
J: TRBJ2-1
size: few
D: TRBD2
CDR3: CASSQGSGMNEQFF
DNA: TGTGCCAGCAGCCAAGGTAGCGGGATGAATGAGCAGTTCTTC

length: 15
V: TRBV4-3
J: TRBJ2-1
size: few
D: TRBD2
CDR3: CASSQELAGVNEQFF
DNA: TGCGCCAGCAGCCAAGAACTAGCGGGAGTTAATGAGCAGTTCTTC

length: 16
V: TRBV7-2
J: TRBJ2-1
size: NA
D: TRBD2
CDR3: CASSLALASGINEQFF
DNA: TGTGCCAGCAGCTTAGCGCTGGCTAGCGGAATCAATGAGCAGTTCTTC

length: 14
V: TRBV5-1
J: TRBJ2-1
size: NA
D: TRBD1
CDR3: CASSSDRGYNEQFF
DNA: TGCGCCAGCAGCTCTGACAGGGGGTACAATGAGCAGTTCTTC

length: 13
V: TRBV29-1
J: TRBJ2-5
size: many
D: NA
CDR3: CSVERVELETQYF
DNA: TGCAGCGTTGAAAGGGTCGAGTTGGAGACCCAGTACTTC

length: 14
V: TRBV14
J: TRBJ2-3
size: NA
D: NA
CDR3: CASMRGGSTDTQYF
DNA: TGTGCCAGCATGAGAGGGGGAAGCACAGATACGCAGTATTTT